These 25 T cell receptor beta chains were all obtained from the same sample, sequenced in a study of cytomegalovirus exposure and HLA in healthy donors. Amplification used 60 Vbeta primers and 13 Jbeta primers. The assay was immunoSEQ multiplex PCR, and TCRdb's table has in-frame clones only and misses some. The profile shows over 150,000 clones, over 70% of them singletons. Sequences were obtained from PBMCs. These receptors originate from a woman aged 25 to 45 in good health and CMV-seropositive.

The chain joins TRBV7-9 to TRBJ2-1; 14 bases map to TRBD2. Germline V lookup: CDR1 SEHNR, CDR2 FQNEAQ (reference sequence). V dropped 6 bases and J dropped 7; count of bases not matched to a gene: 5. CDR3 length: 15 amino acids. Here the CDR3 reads CASRYGLAGGNEQFF. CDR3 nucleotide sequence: TGTGCCAGCAGATACGGACTAGCGGGAGGAAATGAGCAGTTCTTC.

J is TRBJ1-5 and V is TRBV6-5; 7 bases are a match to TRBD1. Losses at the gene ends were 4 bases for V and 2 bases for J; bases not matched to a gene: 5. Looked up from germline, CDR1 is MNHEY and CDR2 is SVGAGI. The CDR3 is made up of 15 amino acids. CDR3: CASSSTGQGNQPQHF. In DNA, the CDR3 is TGTGCCAGCAGTTCAACAGGACAGGGCAATCAGCCCCAGCATTTT.

In DNA, the CDR3 is TGTGCCAGCAGCGTAGCGGGTTCACCCCTCCACTTT. Translation gives CASSVAGSPLHF. This sequence joins TRBV9 and TRBJ1-6; D is ambiguous. V was clipped by 0 bases and J by 9 bases, with 4 bases between them. From germline, CDR1 is SGDLS and CDR2 YYNGEE. The CDR3 length is 12 residues.

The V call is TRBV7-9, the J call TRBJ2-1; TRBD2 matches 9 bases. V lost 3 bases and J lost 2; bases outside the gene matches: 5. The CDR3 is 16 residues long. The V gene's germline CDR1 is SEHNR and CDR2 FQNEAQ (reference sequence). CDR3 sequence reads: CASSLGREGPYNEQFF. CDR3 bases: TGTGCCAGCAGCTTGGGGCGGGAGGGTCCCTACAATGAGCAGTTCTTC.

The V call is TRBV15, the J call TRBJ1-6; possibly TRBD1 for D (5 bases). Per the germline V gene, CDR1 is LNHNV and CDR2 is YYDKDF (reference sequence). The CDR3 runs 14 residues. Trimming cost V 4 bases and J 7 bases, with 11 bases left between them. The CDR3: CATSTQGRNSPLHF. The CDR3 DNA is TGTGCCACCAGCACCCAGGGAAGGAATTCACCCCTCCACTTT. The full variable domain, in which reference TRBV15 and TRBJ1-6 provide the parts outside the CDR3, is DAMVIQNPRYQVTQFGKPVTLSCSQTLNHNVMYWYQQKSSQAPKLLFHYYDKDFNNEADTPDNFQSRRPNTSFCFLDIRSPGLGDTAMYLCATSTQGRNSPLHFGNGTRLTVT.

This CDR3 is CASSLTAGTEAFF. The CDR3 DNA reads TGCGCCAGCAGCTTGACAGCTGGGACTGAAGCTTTCTTT. The chain recombines TRBV5-1 with TRBJ1-1; D is undetermined. The CDR3 has 13 amino acids. Trimming cost V 1 base and J 5 bases, with 9 bases left between them. Germline CDR1 SGHRS, CDR2 YFSETQ. Complete variable domain (other parts from reference TRBV5-1 and TRBJ1-1): KAGVTQTPRYLIKTRGQQVTLSCSPISGHRSVSWYQQTPGQGLQFLFEYFSETQRNKGNFPGRFSGRQFSNSRSEMNVSTLELGDSALYLCASSLTAGTEAFFGQGTRLTVV.

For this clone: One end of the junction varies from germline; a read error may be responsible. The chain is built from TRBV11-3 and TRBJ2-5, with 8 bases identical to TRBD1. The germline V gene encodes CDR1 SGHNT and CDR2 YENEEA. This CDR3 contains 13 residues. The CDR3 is CAGSLQGGETQYF. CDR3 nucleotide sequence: TGTGCCGGCAGCTTACAGGGGGGAGAGACCCAGTACTTC.

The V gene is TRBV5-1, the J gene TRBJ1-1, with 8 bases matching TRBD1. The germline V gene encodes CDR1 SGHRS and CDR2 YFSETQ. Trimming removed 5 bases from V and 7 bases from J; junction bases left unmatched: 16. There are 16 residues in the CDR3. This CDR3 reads CASRQGDRLEIDEAFF. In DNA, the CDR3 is TGCGCCAGCAGGCAAGGGGACAGGCTAGAGATTGATGAAGCTTTCTTT.

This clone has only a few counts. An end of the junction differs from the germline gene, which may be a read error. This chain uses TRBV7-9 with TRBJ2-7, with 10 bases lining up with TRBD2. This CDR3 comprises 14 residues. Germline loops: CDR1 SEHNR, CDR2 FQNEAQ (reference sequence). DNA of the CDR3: TGTTCCAGCAGCCCCACTAGCGGGACCTACGAGCAGTACTTC. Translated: CSSSPTSGTYEQYF.

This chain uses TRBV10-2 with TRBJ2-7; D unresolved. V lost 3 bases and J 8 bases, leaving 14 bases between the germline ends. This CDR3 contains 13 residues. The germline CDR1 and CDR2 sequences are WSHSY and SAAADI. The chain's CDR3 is CASSDTTSPQQYF. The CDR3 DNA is TGCGCCAGCAGTGACACTACTTCACCCCAGCAGTACTTC.

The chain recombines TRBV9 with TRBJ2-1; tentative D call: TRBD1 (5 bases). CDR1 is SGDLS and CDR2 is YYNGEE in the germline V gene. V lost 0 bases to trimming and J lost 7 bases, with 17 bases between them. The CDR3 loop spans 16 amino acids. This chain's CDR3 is CASSVATGRVQNEQFF. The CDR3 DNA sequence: TGTGCCAGCAGCGTAGCTACAGGCAGGGTGCAAAATGAGCAGTTCTTC.

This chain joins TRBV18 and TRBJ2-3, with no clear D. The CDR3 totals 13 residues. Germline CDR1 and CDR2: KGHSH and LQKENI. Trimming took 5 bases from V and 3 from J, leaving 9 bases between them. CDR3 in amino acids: CASSSTTTDTQYF. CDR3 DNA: TGTGCCAGCTCATCCACCACAACAGATACGCAGTATTTT.

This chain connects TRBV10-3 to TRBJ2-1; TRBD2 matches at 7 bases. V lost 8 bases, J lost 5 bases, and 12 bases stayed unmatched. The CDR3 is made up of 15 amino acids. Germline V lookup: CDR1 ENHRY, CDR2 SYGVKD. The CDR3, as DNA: TGTGCCATCGATGGGGGGGTCGCGCCCAACAATGAGCAGTTCTTC. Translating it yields CAIDGGVAPNNEQFF.

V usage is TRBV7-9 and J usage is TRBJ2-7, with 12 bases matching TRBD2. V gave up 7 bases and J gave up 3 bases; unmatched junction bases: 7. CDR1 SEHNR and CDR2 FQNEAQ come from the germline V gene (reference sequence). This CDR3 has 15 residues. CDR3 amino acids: CASIPETSGSYEQYF. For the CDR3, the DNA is TGTGCCAGCATCCCCGAGACTAGCGGGAGCTACGAGCAGTACTTC.

The CDR3 DNA follows: TGTGCCAATACGGTACAGGGCTCCTACGAGCAGTACTTC. Translation gives CANTVQGSYEQYF. This chain uses TRBV2 with TRBJ2-7; possibly TRBD1 for D (6 bases). CDR1 is SNHLY and CDR2 is FYNNEI in the germline V gene. Trimming took off 10 bases at V and 0 bases at J, with 13 bases between the two ends. The CDR3 runs 13 residues.

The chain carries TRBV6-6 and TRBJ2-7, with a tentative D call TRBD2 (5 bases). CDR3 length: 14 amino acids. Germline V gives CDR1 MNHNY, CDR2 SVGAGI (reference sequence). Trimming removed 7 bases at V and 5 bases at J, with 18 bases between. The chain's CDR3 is CASNPGEERHEQYF. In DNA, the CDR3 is TGTGCCAGCAATCCCGGGGAAGAGCGACACGAGCAGTACTTC.

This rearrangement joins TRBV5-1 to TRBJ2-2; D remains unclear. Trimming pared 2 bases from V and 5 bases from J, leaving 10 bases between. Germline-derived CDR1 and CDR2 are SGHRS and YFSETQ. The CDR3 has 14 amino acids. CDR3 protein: CASSFSLRTGELFF. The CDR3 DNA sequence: TGCGCCAGCAGCTTTTCGCTCCGGACCGGGGAGCTGTTTTTT.

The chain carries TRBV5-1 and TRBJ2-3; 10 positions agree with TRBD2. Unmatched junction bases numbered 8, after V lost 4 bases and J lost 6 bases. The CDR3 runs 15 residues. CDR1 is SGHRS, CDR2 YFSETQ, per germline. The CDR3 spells CASSPGGLARDTQYF. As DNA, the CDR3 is TGCGCCAGCAGCCCGGGGGGACTAGCGAGGGATACGCAGTATTTT.

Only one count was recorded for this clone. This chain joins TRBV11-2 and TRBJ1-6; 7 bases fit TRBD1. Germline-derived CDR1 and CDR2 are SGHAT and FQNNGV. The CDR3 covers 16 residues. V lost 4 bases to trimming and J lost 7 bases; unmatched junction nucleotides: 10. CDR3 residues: CASSYMTGLYNSPLHF. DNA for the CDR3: TGTGCCAGCAGCTACATGACAGGGCTCTACAATTCACCCCTCCACTTT.

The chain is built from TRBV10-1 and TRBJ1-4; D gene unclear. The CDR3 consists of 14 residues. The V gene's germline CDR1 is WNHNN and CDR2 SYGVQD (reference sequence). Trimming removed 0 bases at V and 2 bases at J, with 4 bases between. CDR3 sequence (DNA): TGCGCCAGCAGTGAGTCCAGGACTAATGAAAAACTGTTTTTT. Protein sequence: CASSESRTNEKLFF.

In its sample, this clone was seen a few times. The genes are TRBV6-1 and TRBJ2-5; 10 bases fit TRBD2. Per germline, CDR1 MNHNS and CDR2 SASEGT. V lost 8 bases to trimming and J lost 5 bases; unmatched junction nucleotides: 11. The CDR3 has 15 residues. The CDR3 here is CASGLRPGLAETQYF. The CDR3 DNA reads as TGTGCCAGCGGACTGAGACCGGGACTAGCGGAGACCCAGTACTTC.

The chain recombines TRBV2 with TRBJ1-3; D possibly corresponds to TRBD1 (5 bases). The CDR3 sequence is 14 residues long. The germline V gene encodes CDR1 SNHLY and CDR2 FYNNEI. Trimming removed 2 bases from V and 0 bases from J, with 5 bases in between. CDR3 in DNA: TGTGCCAGCAGTGAAACAGGCTCTGGAAACACCATATATTTT. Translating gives CASSETGSGNTIYF.

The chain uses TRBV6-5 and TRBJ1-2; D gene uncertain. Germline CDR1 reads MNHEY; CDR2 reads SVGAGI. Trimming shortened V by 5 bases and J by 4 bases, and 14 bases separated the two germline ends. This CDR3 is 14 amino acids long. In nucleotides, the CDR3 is TGTGCCAGCAGTGAAGGAGGGAGGTCCTATGGCTACACCTTC. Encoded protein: CASSEGGRSYGYTF.

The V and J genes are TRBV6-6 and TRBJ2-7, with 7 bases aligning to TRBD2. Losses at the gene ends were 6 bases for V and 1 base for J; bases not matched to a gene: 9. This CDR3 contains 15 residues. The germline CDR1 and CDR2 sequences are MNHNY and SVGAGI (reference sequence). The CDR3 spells CASRAGTTLSYEQYF. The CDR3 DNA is TGTGCCAGCAGAGCCGGGACTACACTTTCCTACGAGCAGTACTTC.

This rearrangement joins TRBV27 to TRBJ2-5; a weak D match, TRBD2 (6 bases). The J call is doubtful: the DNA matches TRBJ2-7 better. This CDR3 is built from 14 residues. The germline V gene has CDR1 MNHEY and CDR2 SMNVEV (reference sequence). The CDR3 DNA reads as TGTGCCAGCAGTCCCTGGGAGGACATCTACGAGCAGTACTTC. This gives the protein CASSPWEDIYEQYF.